This TCR beta chain was observed in a study of response to subunit inactivated influenza vaccine. Study observations and caveats: Authors suggested few new T cells are recruited by each seasonal influenza vaccination.

Germline CDR1 is MNHNS and CDR2 is SASEGT. Trimming at V came to 1 base and at J to 0 bases, leaving 7 bases not matched to a gene. This CDR3 comprises 18 residues. This clonotype has only a few counts. The antigen is unknown. TCRdb reprocessed the RT-PCR reads via MiXCR and lists one record per CDR3 protein. The sample includes hundreds of thousands of distinct CDR3 sequences, 20% to 25% of them seen just once. The gene calls are TRBV6-1 and TRBJ1-5; 9 nucleotides line up with TRBD1. The sample was PBMCs from blood, taken approximately 22 months after vaccination. This receptor was obtained from a man aged 50 to 69 who received an inactivated influenza vaccine. DNA for the CDR3: TGTGCCAGCAGTGAAGTCTTCCGGGACAGGGTTAGCAATCAGCCCCAGCATTTT. Amino acids: CASSEVFRDRVSNQPQHF.